A selection of T cell receptor beta chains follows, all from one sample in a study of blood T cell repertoires in COVID-19. Sequencing used immunoSEQ multiplex PCR; TCRdb keeps in-frame clones, though not all of them. The sample has 350,000 to 450,000 clones, over 75% seen once. Material for sequencing was peripheral blood. Source of these receptors: a woman in her 40s with COVID-19, enrolled during active disease. Both conserved end residues are part of each CDR3. Fields, in order: CDR3 protein, CDR3 DNA, J gene, clone size, V gene, D gene, CDR3 length. D genes are given only for firm matches. Some rows have no size entry. The others give once, few or many, or a class for an expanded clone.

CDR3aa: CASSFRDRQGGYEQYF
CDR3nt: TGTGCCAGCAGCTTCCGAGACCGACAGGGCGGCTACGAGCAGTACTTC
j_gene: TRBJ2-7
abundance: .
v_gene: TRBV5-6
d_gene: TRBD1
len: 16

CDR3aa: CASSSDPEGLEAFF
CDR3nt: TGCGCCAGCAGCTCCGACCCAGAGGGCCTTGAAGCTTTCTTT
j_gene: TRBJ1-1
abundance: .
v_gene: TRBV5-1
d_gene: .
len: 14

CDR3aa: CASSLTGGATDTQYF
CDR3nt: TGTGCCAGCAGTTTGACAGGGGGGGCGACAGATACGCAGTATTTT
j_gene: TRBJ2-3
abundance: .
v_gene: TRBV28
d_gene: TRBD1
len: 15

CDR3aa: CASSFRQGARNTIYF
CDR3nt: TGTGCCAGCAGTTTCAGACAGGGGGCGAGAAACACCATATATTTT
j_gene: TRBJ1-3
abundance: .
v_gene: TRBV28
d_gene: TRBD1
len: 15

CDR3aa: CASSRSPRGEKLFF
CDR3nt: TGTGCCAGCAGCAGGAGCCCTAGGGGTGAAAAACTGTTTTTT
j_gene: TRBJ1-4
abundance: .
v_gene: TRBV11-2
d_gene: .
len: 14

CDR3aa: CASSRNPRDWKSYNEQFF
CDR3nt: TGTGCCAGCAGCCGGAACCCCCGGGACTGGAAATCGTACAATGAGCAGTTCTTC
j_gene: TRBJ2-1
abundance: .
v_gene: TRBV7-3
d_gene: .
len: 18

CDR3aa: CASSRFRTMSYNEQFF
CDR3nt: TGTGCCAGCAGCCGATTTAGGACTATGTCCTACAATGAGCAGTTCTTC
j_gene: TRBJ2-1
abundance: .
v_gene: TRBV3-1/TRBV3-2
d_gene: .
len: 16

CDR3aa: CASSQEFRVNTEAFF
CDR3nt: TGCGCCAGCAGCCAAGAATTCAGGGTCAACACTGAAGCTTTCTTT
j_gene: TRBJ1-1
abundance: .
v_gene: TRBV4-3
d_gene: .
len: 15

CDR3aa: CASSVGQGDYEQYF
CDR3nt: TGTGCCAGCAGCGTAGGACAGGGAGACTACGAGCAGTACTTC
j_gene: TRBJ2-7
abundance: .
v_gene: TRBV9
d_gene: TRBD1
len: 14

CDR3aa: CASHAGTGQYF
CDR3nt: TGTGCCAGCCACGCGGGTACGGGGCAGTACTTC
j_gene: TRBJ2-7
abundance: .
v_gene: TRBV28
d_gene: .
len: 11

CDR3aa: CSVEGLSSYNEQFF
CDR3nt: TGCAGCGTTGAAGGACTCAGCTCCTACAATGAGCAGTTCTTC
j_gene: TRBJ2-1
abundance: .
v_gene: TRBV29-1
d_gene: .
len: 14

CDR3aa: CAWSRGQGNTEAFF
CDR3nt: TGTGCCTGGAGTCGGGGACAGGGGAACACTGAAGCTTTCTTT
j_gene: TRBJ1-1
abundance: .
v_gene: TRBV30
d_gene: TRBD1
len: 14

CDR3aa: CSARRGGEAFF
CDR3nt: TGCAGTGCCCGAAGGGGGGGCGAAGCTTTCTTT
j_gene: TRBJ1-1
abundance: .
v_gene: TRBV20-1
d_gene: .
len: 11

CDR3aa: CASSLLVNEQFF
CDR3nt: TGTGCCAGCAGTTTACTAGTAAATGAGCAGTTCTTC
j_gene: TRBJ2-1
abundance: .
v_gene: TRBV28
d_gene: .
len: 12

CDR3aa: CASSQRAGNTEAFF
CDR3nt: TGTGCCAGCTCCCAACGGGCGGGGAACACTGAAGCTTTCTTT
j_gene: TRBJ1-1
abundance: .
v_gene: TRBV7-2
d_gene: .
len: 14

CDR3aa: CASSIAATGDNQPQHF
CDR3nt: TGTGCCAGTAGTATAGCCGCGACAGGGGACAATCAGCCCCAGCATTTT
j_gene: TRBJ1-5
abundance: .
v_gene: TRBV19
d_gene: TRBD1
len: 16

CDR3aa: CASTTSARGGAMNTEAFF
CDR3nt: TGTGCCAGTACCACATCGGCCCGGGGGGGGGCGATGAACACTGAAGCTTTCTTT
j_gene: TRBJ1-1
abundance: once
v_gene: TRBV19
d_gene: .
len: 18

CDR3aa: CASSDSGSYSNQPQHF
CDR3nt: TGTGCCAGTAGTGATTCGGGGAGTTATAGCAATCAGCCCCAGCATTTT
j_gene: TRBJ1-5
abundance: .
v_gene: TRBV19
d_gene: .
len: 16

CDR3aa: CAIEDAGGYTF
CDR3nt: TGTGCCATCGAGGATGCGGGCGGCTACACCTTC
j_gene: TRBJ1-2
abundance: .
v_gene: TRBV10-3
d_gene: .
len: 11

CDR3aa: CASHRGTRGYGYTF
CDR3nt: TGTGCCAGCCATAGGGGGACGAGAGGCTATGGCTACACCTTC
j_gene: TRBJ1-2
abundance: .
v_gene: TRBV3-1/TRBV3-2
d_gene: .
len: 14

CDR3aa: CASSLTGTGYSYEQYF
CDR3nt: TGTGCCAGCAGTTTGACAGGGACTGGGTACTCCTACGAGCAGTACTTC
j_gene: TRBJ2-7
abundance: .
v_gene: TRBV27
d_gene: .
len: 16

CDR3aa: CASRNQGFAYEQYF
CDR3nt: TGTGCCAGCAGAAATCAGGGTTTCGCCTACGAGCAGTACTTC
j_gene: TRBJ2-7
abundance: once
v_gene: TRBV2
d_gene: .
len: 14

CDR3aa: CASSFPDRVFQGYTF
CDR3nt: TGTGCCAGCAGTTTCCCCGACAGGGTCTTTCAGGGCTACACCTTC
j_gene: TRBJ1-2
abundance: .
v_gene: TRBV28
d_gene: TRBD1
len: 15

CDR3aa: CASTVGAGSAFF
CDR3nt: TGTGCCAGCACCGTGGGGGCAGGGTCAGCTTTCTTT
j_gene: TRBJ1-1
abundance: few
v_gene: TRBV28
d_gene: .
len: 12

CDR3aa: CAWGDRGSGNTIYF
CDR3nt: TGTGCCTGGGGGGACAGGGGCTCTGGAAACACCATATATTTT
j_gene: TRBJ1-3
abundance: .
v_gene: TRBV30
d_gene: TRBD1
len: 14

CDR3aa: CASSLEARNYGYTF
CDR3nt: TGTGCCAGCAGCTTAGAGGCCAGGAACTATGGCTACACCTTC
j_gene: TRBJ1-2
abundance: .
v_gene: TRBV11-2
d_gene: .
len: 14

CDR3aa: CASSPGPDVVTQYF
CDR3nt: TGTGCCAGCAGCCCAGGCCCAGACGTAGTGACCCAGTACTTC
j_gene: TRBJ2-5
abundance: few
v_gene: TRBV11-3
d_gene: .
len: 14

CDR3aa: CAAGLGDPYNEQFF
CDR3nt: TGCGCCGCCGGACTAGGGGACCCCTACAATGAGCAGTTCTTC
j_gene: TRBJ2-1
abundance: .
v_gene: TRBV5-1
d_gene: TRBD2
len: 14

CDR3aa: CSVGGGTVNTEAFF
CDR3nt: TGCAGCGTTGGGGGCGGGACGGTGAACACTGAAGCTTTCTTT
j_gene: TRBJ1-1
abundance: .
v_gene: TRBV29-1
d_gene: .
len: 14

CDR3aa: CASSHETEMNTEAFF
CDR3nt: TGTGCCAGCAGCCATGAGACAGAAATGAACACTGAAGCTTTCTTT
j_gene: TRBJ1-1
abundance: .
v_gene: TRBV7-9
d_gene: .
len: 15

CDR3aa: CASSESQGDTQYF
CDR3nt: TGTGCCAGTAGTGAGTCCCAGGGAGATACGCAGTATTTT
j_gene: TRBJ2-3
abundance: .
v_gene: TRBV19
d_gene: .
len: 13

CDR3aa: CASSEDSGGVRRDSQETQYF
CDR3nt: TGTGCCAGCAGTGAAGACTCAGGCGGGGTTAGGCGGGATAGCCAAGAGACCCAGTACTTC
j_gene: TRBJ2-5
abundance: .
v_gene: TRBV6-1
d_gene: .
len: 20

CDR3aa: CASRHTGDTRYGYTF
CDR3nt: TGTGCCAGCAGACATACAGGGGACACCCGCTATGGCTACACCTTC
j_gene: TRBJ1-2
abundance: .
v_gene: TRBV14
d_gene: TRBD1
len: 15

CDR3aa: CASCGDLNQPQHF
CDR3nt: TGTGCCAGTTGTGGAGACCTCAATCAGCCCCAGCATTTT
j_gene: TRBJ1-5
abundance: once
v_gene: TRBV19
d_gene: .
len: 13

CDR3aa: CASSLGTGDGYTF
CDR3nt: TGTGCCAGCAGCCTCGGGACAGGGGATGGCTACACCTTC
j_gene: TRBJ1-2
abundance: .
v_gene: TRBV3-1/TRBV3-2
d_gene: TRBD1
len: 13

CDR3aa: CSVSPRAAGEQYF
CDR3nt: TGCAGCGTAAGTCCGCGGGCCGCGGGGGAGCAGTACTTC
j_gene: TRBJ2-7
abundance: .
v_gene: TRBV29-1
d_gene: .
len: 13

CDR3aa: CASSESGLMNTEAFF
CDR3nt: TGTGCCAGCAGTGAATCCGGACTCATGAACACTGAAGCTTTCTTT
j_gene: TRBJ1-1
abundance: .
v_gene: TRBV6-1
d_gene: .
len: 15

CDR3aa: CASSAGATEAFF
CDR3nt: TGTGCCAGCAGTGCAGGGGCCACTGAAGCTTTCTTT
j_gene: TRBJ1-1
abundance: .
v_gene: TRBV27
d_gene: .
len: 12

CDR3aa: CASSLGRTSGTETQYF
CDR3nt: TGCGCCAGCAGCTTGGGCCGGACTAGCGGGACAGAGACCCAGTACTTC
j_gene: TRBJ2-5
abundance: .
v_gene: TRBV5-1
d_gene: TRBD2
len: 16

CDR3aa: CASSRSRDPGGKTQYF
CDR3nt: TGTGCCAGCAGTCGGTCCCGGGACCCCGGAGGGAAGACCCAGTACTTC
j_gene: TRBJ2-5
abundance: .
v_gene: TRBV27
d_gene: .
len: 16

CDR3aa: CASNSPDRAYGYTF
CDR3nt: TGTGCCAGCAATTCCCCTGACAGGGCCTATGGCTACACCTTC
j_gene: TRBJ1-2
abundance: .
v_gene: TRBV6-5
d_gene: TRBD1
len: 14

CDR3aa: CASSYGTGNQPQHF
CDR3nt: TGTGCCAGCAGTTACGGGACAGGGAATCAGCCCCAGCATTTT
j_gene: TRBJ1-5
abundance: .
v_gene: TRBV6-6
d_gene: TRBD1
len: 14

CDR3aa: CASLTGGQPQHF
CDR3nt: TGTGCCAGCCTGACGGGAGGTCAGCCCCAGCATTTT
j_gene: TRBJ1-5
abundance: .
v_gene: TRBV28
d_gene: .
len: 12

CDR3aa: CASINERQHANTGELFF
CDR3nt: TGTGCCAGTATAAACGAAAGACAGCACGCGAACACCGGGGAGCTGTTTTTT
j_gene: TRBJ2-2
abundance: .
v_gene: TRBV19
d_gene: .
len: 17

CDR3aa: CASSILFSDTQYF
CDR3nt: TGTGCCAGTAGTATATTATTTTCAGATACGCAGTATTTT
j_gene: TRBJ2-3
abundance: .
v_gene: TRBV19
d_gene: .
len: 13